The next 26 T cell receptor beta chains were all read from a single sample in a study of blood T cell repertoires in COVID-19. The repertoire was sequenced with immunoSEQ multiplex PCR; TCRdb's copy has only in-frame clones and lacks some. This table has about 200,000 clones, 70% to 90% appearing once. The sample taken for sequencing was peripheral blood. The receptors derive from a man aged 45-60 years with COVID-19, enrolled during active disease.

On this clone: Being one base from a much bigger clone, this may be a read error. Other DNA variants within this sample encode the same CDR3. This rearrangement joins TRBV27 to TRBJ2-5; 7 positions agree with TRBD1. The CDR3 runs 14 residues. After removal of 5 bases from V and 1 base from J, the junction contained 4 bases not matched to a gene. Germline CDR1 MNHEY, CDR2 SMNVEV (reference sequence). CDR3 coding DNA: TGTGCCAGCAGTCTCCGGGACAGCCAAGAGACCCAGTACTTC. This encodes CASSLRDSQETQYF.

The chain is built from TRBV7-8 and TRBJ2-3; TRBD2 agrees at 9 bases. V was clipped by 5 bases and J by 1 base; unmatched bases: 4. Germline CDR1 is SGHVS and CDR2 is FQNEAQ. The CDR3 length is 15 residues. In nucleotides, the CDR3 is TGTGCCAGCAGCCTTAGCGGGAGCCGCACAGATACGCAGTATTTT. Amino acids: CASSLSGSRTDTQYF.

This chain links TRBV4-1 with TRBJ2-3; D is perhaps TRBD1 (6 bases). This CDR3 region has 14 residues. The V end lost 4 bases, the J end lost 4 bases, and 12 bases lay between the germline ends. Germline CDR1 MGHRA, CDR2 YSYEKL. CDR3 loop: CASSLMTGADTQYF. DNA for the CDR3: TGCGCCAGCAGCCTTATGACAGGCGCAGATACGCAGTATTTT.

This chain connects TRBV19 to TRBJ1-1, with D maybe TRBD1 (5 bases). Germline CDR1 reads LNHDA; CDR2 reads SQIVND (reference sequence). CDR3 length: 15 residues. The V end was cut by 2 bases, the J end by 5 bases, with 15 bases between. CDR3 protein: CASSISSRVRTEAFF. CDR3 DNA: TGTGCCAGTAGTATAAGTAGCAGGGTGAGAACTGAAGCTTTCTTT.

The chain employs TRBV5-4 and TRBJ2-7; TRBD1 is a possible D gene (6 bases). CDR3 length equals 13 residues. Germline-derived CDR1 and CDR2 are SGHNT and YYREEE (reference sequence). The germline V and J ends were trimmed by 4 bases and 0 bases, with 8 bases remaining between them. The CDR3 bases are TGTGCCAGCAGCCGGACAGCCTCCTACGAGCAGTACTTC. It is translated as CASSRTASYEQYF. Full variable domain (outside the CDR3, taken from reference TRBV5-4 and TRBJ2-7): ETGVTQSPTHLIKTRGQQVTLRCSSQSGHNTVSWYQQALGQGPQFIFQYYREEENGRGNFPPRFSGLQFPNYSSELNVNALELDDSALYLCASSRTASYEQYFGPGTRLTVT.

This rearrangement joins TRBV4-3 to TRBJ2-7; D unresolved. There are 16 residues in the CDR3. CDR1 LGHNA and CDR2 YSLEER come from the germline V gene. The V end lost 0 bases, the J end lost 1 base, and 13 bases lay between the germline ends. The CDR3 DNA is TGCGCCAGCAGCCAAGAAAGAGTACAGCCTTCCTACGAGCAGTACTTC. It is translated as CASSQERVQPSYEQYF.

This clone was found once. The chain joins TRBV18 to TRBJ2-1; TRBD2 aligns across 11 bases. The CDR3 totals 17 residues. The junction had 6 bases not matched to a gene; V was cut back by 0 bases and J by 5 bases. CDR1 is KGHSH and CDR2 is LQKENI in the germline V gene. The CDR3 DNA reads as TGTGCCAGCTCACCACCTTCTAGCGGGGGGCTGCACAATGAGCAGTTCTTC. As protein: CASSPPSSGGLHNEQFF.

The gene calls are TRBV9 and TRBJ2-5; D is possibly TRBD2 (6 bases). Germline V gene data show CDR1 as SGDLS and CDR2 as YYNGEE. V lost 0 bases and J 5 bases, leaving 11 bases between the germline ends. The CDR3 extends over 14 amino acids. The CDR3 here is CASSVATSMETQYF. The DNA of the CDR3 is TGTGCCAGCAGCGTAGCGACTAGTATGGAGACCCAGTACTTC.

This chain connects TRBV9 to TRBJ2-3; TRBD1 matches 7 bases. Per germline, CDR1 SGDLS and CDR2 YYNGEE. Trimming took 4 bases from V and 0 from J; bases not matched to a gene: 5. CDR3 length equals 15 residues. The CDR3 protein is CASSPRDSSTDTQYF. The CDR3, as DNA: TGTGCCAGCAGCCCTCGGGACAGCAGCACAGATACGCAGTATTTT.

Turning to this clone: Germline is not matched at one junction end, which may reflect a read error. The CDR3 DNA reads as TGTGCCGTCAGGCAGGGGGCCACCTACGAGCAGTACTTC. Amino acids: CAVRQGATYEQYF. This rearrangement joins TRBV10-3 to TRBJ2-7, with TRBD1 matching 8 bases. From germline, CDR1 is ENHRY and CDR2 SYGVKD. CDR3 length: 13 residues.

This chain joins TRBV7-2 and TRBJ2-1, with TRBD2 as a possible D gene (6 bases). V was shortened by 4 bases and J by 0 bases, with 22 bases between the two germline ends. The germline V gene has CDR1 SGHTA and CDR2 FQGNSA. The CDR3 has 19 residues. CDR3 in amino acids: CASSSKNLVGGGSYNEQFF. The CDR3 DNA reads TGTGCCAGCAGCTCAAAGAACCTAGTCGGGGGTGGCTCCTACAATGAGCAGTTCTTC.

The rearrangement links TRBV11-1 to TRBJ1-1, with D possibly TRBD1 on 6 matching bases. V lost 5 bases and J lost 12, with 25 bases in between. The CDR3 runs to 15 residues. Germline-derived CDR1 and CDR2 are SGHAT and FQDESV (reference sequence). The CDR3 DNA reads TGTGCCAGCAGCGCAAGGACAGCAGTACCCACCCAGTCTTTCTTT. Translating gives CASSARTAVPTQSFF. Together with reference TRBV11-1 and TRBJ1-1, the CDR3 gives the full variable domain: EAEVAQSPRYKITEKSQAVAFWCDPISGHATLYWYRQILGQGPELLVQFQDESVVDDSQLPKDRFSAERLKGVDSTLKIQPAELGDSAMYLCASSARTAVPTQSFFGQGTRLTVV.

The gene calls are TRBV12-5 and TRBJ2-1, with TRBD2 identical over 7 bases. Germline CDR1 and CDR2: LGHNT and FRNRAP. There are 17 residues in the CDR3. Trimming cost V 0 bases and J 6 bases; bases outside gene matches: 11. Here the CDR3 DNA reads TGTGCTAGTGGTTTGGTAGTATCGCGGGAGTTCGGCAATGAGCAGTTCTTC. This sequence encodes CASGLVVSREFGNEQFF. The full variable domain, its missing parts supplied by reference TRBV12-5 and TRBJ2-1, is DARVTQTPRHKVTEMGQEVTMRCQPILGHNTVFWYRQTMMQGLELLAYFRNRAPLDDSGMPKDRFSAEMPDATLATLKIQPSEPRDSAVYFCASGLVVSREFGNEQFFGPGTRLTVL.

The chain has TRBV3-1 (or the pseudogene TRBV3-2) and TRBJ1-5, with 8 nucleotides matching TRBD1. CDR3 length: 14 residues. V lost 6 bases and J lost 7; bases outside the gene matches: 8. CDR1 LGHDT and CDR2 YNNKEL come from the germline V gene (reference sequence). The CDR3 DNA reads TGTGCCAGCAGTCACAGGGGGAAGGAACAGCCCCAGCATTTT. It translates to CASSHRGKEQPQHF.

The chain uses TRBV7-6 and TRBJ2-2; TRBD1 agrees at 7 bases. CDR3 length: 18 amino acids. Unmatched junction bases numbered 12, after V lost 1 base and J lost 4 bases. The germline V gene has CDR1 SGHVS and CDR2 FNYEAQ. Here the CDR3 reads CASSLVTQGSFGTGELFF. The CDR3 DNA reads as TGTGCCAGCAGCTTAGTAACACAGGGGAGTTTTGGCACCGGGGAGCTGTTTTTT.

This clone appeared a single time. This rearrangement joins TRBV5-1 to TRBJ2-1, with no clear D. V dropped 4 bases and J dropped 1 base, with 12 bases sitting between them. The CDR3 runs to 15 residues. Germline values: CDR1 SGHRS, CDR2 YFSETQ. The CDR3: CASSPLTGSYNEQFF. In nucleotides, the CDR3 is TGCGCCAGCAGCCCCCTGACGGGTTCCTACAATGAGCAGTTCTTC.

The genes are TRBV27 and TRBJ2-3; weak D call: TRBD1 (5 bases). The CDR3 is made up of 12 amino acids. Germline V CDR1 and CDR2: MNHEY, SMNVEV (reference sequence). V shed 6 bases and J shed 6 bases, with 10 bases lying between them. The CDR3 protein is CASRSGSDTQYF. DNA for the CDR3: TGTGCCAGCAGGTCAGGGTCTGATACGCAGTATTTT.

The chain recombines TRBV24-1 with TRBJ2-1; perhaps TRBD1 as D (6 bases). In germline, CDR1 is KGHDR, CDR2 SFDVKD. Trimming removed 8 bases from V and 5 bases from J, with 18 bases in between. This CDR3 is built from 15 residues. CDR3 sequence (DNA): TGTGCCACCACCTCCGGGACAAGTACCCACAATGAGCAGTTCTTC. Translating it yields CATTSGTSTHNEQFF.

V and J are TRBV4-1 and TRBJ1-2, with 9 nucleotides matching TRBD1. Germline CDR1 is MGHRA and CDR2 is YSYEKL. The CDR3 consists of 15 residues. J lost 3 bases, V lost 2 bases, and 4 bases had no gene match. The CDR3 nucleotides are TGCGCCAGCAGCCAACGGACAGGGGAGGACTATGGCTACACCTTC. It codes for CASSQRTGEDYGYTF.

The CDR3 DNA is TGTGCCAGTAGCAAGACGCAGGGGGCGGTTGAAAAACTGTTTTTT. It translates to CASSKTQGAVEKLFF. The rearrangement links TRBV19 to TRBJ1-4; 8 bases map to TRBD1. This CDR3 contains 15 residues. Trimming took 6 bases from V and 7 from J; bases not matched to a gene: 10. CDR1 is LNHDA, CDR2 SQIVND, per germline (reference sequence).

V gene TRBV4-1 combines with J gene TRBJ2-7, with a tentative D call TRBD1 (6 bases). This CDR3 has 15 amino acids. Per germline, CDR1 MGHRA and CDR2 YSYEKL. V was clipped by 1 base and J by 3 bases, with 13 bases between them. This chain's CDR3 is CASSQVSQGYYEQYF. The CDR3, as DNA: TGCGCCAGCAGCCAAGTTAGTCAGGGGTACTACGAGCAGTACTTC.

This clone showed up just once. The rearrangement uses TRBV7-2 and TRBJ2-1; D might be TRBD1 (6 bases). The CDR3 is 16 amino acids. The germline CDR1 and CDR2 sequences are SGHTA and FQGNSA. The ends were cut back, 1 base at V and 0 bases at J, with 10 bases in the middle. CDR3 nucleotide sequence: TGTGCCAGCAGCTTAGGTCCGGGACACTCCTACAATGAGCAGTTCTTC. Translating it yields CASSLGPGHSYNEQFF.

This sequence joins TRBV28 and TRBJ1-3, with 12 bases aligning to TRBD1. The CDR3 runs 18 residues. Per germline, CDR1 MDHEN and CDR2 SYDVKM. J lost 1 base, V lost 8 bases, and 12 bases had no gene match. The CDR3 loop reads CASAPWDRGQLSGNTIYF. DNA of the CDR3: TGTGCCAGCGCGCCCTGGGACAGGGGGCAACTTTCTGGAAACACCATATATTTT.

V is TRBV3-1 (or the pseudogene TRBV3-2) and J is TRBJ2-1, with D maybe TRBD1 (5 bases). Germline loops: CDR1 LGHDT, CDR2 YNNKEL (reference sequence). The CDR3 sequence is 17 residues long. Trimming pared 0 bases from V and 9 bases from J, leaving 21 bases between. CDR3 bases: TGTGCCAGCAGCCAAGATTTTGGCGGAGACAGTCCCCTTGAGCAGTTCTTC. It translates to CASSQDFGGDSPLEQFF.

CDR3 nucleotide sequence: TGTGCCAGCAGCTTAAGACTAGCGGCCTCAGATACGCAGTATTTT. This encodes CASSLRLAASDTQYF. This rearrangement joins TRBV7-9 to TRBJ2-3, with TRBD2 matching 9 bases. The V gene's germline CDR1 is SEHNR and CDR2 FQNEAQ (reference sequence). V lost 2 bases, J lost 4 bases, and 4 bases stayed unmatched. The CDR3 runs 15 residues. The full variable domain, completed using reference TRBV7-9 and TRBJ2-3, is DTGVSQNPRHKITKRGQNVTFRCDPISEHNRLYWYRQTLGQGPEFLTYFQNEAQLEKSRLLSDRFSAERPKGSFSTLEIQRTEQGDSAMYLCASSLRLAASDTQYFGPGTRLTVL.

The rearrangement uses TRBV2 and TRBJ2-3; the match to TRBD2 covers 13 bases. J lost 5 bases, V lost 7 bases, and 3 bases had no gene match. The length of the CDR3 is 14 residues. Germline CDR1 and CDR2: SNHLY and FYNNEI. The chain's CDR3 is CASNRLAGGDTQYF. The CDR3 region has the DNA TGTGCCAGCAACAGACTAGCGGGAGGAGATACGCAGTATTTT.